The entry that follows covers one T cell receptor beta chain sequence. What antigen it recognizes has not been identified. No base quality values were provided; no much bigger clone lies one nucleotide off. The data were taken from a study of shared clonotypes between healthy human individuals (dated by TCRdb to 2020 to 2022). Some background on the complete study: Three men and two women, aged 18 to 49 years, made up the cohort. For each donor, CD4 naive and CD4 memory were each given three plates, CD8 naive was given two plates, and CD8 memory was given one plate. Blood TCR repertoires of roughly five healthy adults were deeply sequenced to estimate repertoire size and the extent of clonotype sharing between individuals. Different laboratories and diverse techniques were used to prepare libraries and sequence TCR repertoires, to increase sequencing depth and limit assay-specific biases. Each donor's leukapheresis produced roughly between roughly 0.85 and 9.5 billion PBMCs.

The CDR3, from cysteine to phenylalanine, totals 17 residues. The only DNA kept is the CDR3, 51 bases in frame from the first base. The germline V end is reduced by 1 base and the J end by 8 bases; junction bases left unmatched: 14. Taken from the germline V gene, the CDR1 and CDR2 loops are SQVTM and ANQGSEA. Points the paper makes about the study in general: Compared with non-shared clonotypes, the clonotypes found in all four sorted-subset donors had higher generation probabilities. Pairwise subsampling indicated that sequencing depth was expected to affect the degree of clonotype sharing among donors. Sampling was restricted to blood, and TCR repertoires in tissue are likely to differ from TCR repertoires in blood. Even with the large sequencing depth, rarefaction of the sorted-subset datasets indicated that sequencing was incomplete. Because the study included a small number of donors, the genetic and exposure-history diversity represented was limited. Naive subsets generally had larger estimated clonotype richness than memory subsets. Across a handful of donors, 5% to 6% of naive CD4, roughly 3.5% of naive CD8, 2.3% of memory CD4, and roughly 0.4% of memory CD8 clonotypes were shared.

Using the deep immunoSEQ assay, TCR CDR3 regions were amplified from genomic DNA by multiplex PCR. Extracted genomic DNA from each cell subset was distributed evenly across all wells of several immunoSEQ 96-well plates, and each plate was treated as a replicate. For sorted subsets, around 200 ng genomic DNA, equal to tens of thousands of T cell genomes, was loaded into each replicate PCR. The purified libraries were quantified using a Qubit 3.0 fluorometer, sized with a Bioanalyzer 2100, and then quantified again using the KAPA Library Quantification kit. A separate single-read 150-cycle Illumina NextSeq 550 flow cell was used to sequence each immunoSEQ 96-well plate. In the paper's pipeline: Because the immunoSEQ output held only junctional sequences and lacked quality scores, the filtering could not match the filtering applied to full-length reads. To assign V/J genes and CDR3, sequences were annotated using PyIR, a Python wrapper for IgBLAST v1.9, with IMGT germline references. Reads with weak V/J assignments (E-value above 1e-6), missing CDR3, stop codons, out-of-frame junctions, or ambiguous translated residues were removed. V3J clonotypes were defined by identical inferred V gene, J gene, and CDR3 amino acid sequence. Percentage overlap between repertoires was calculated by dividing the number of shared unique clonotypes by the size of the smaller repertoire. Richness of each repertoire was evaluated using RTK rarefaction, the Chao1 estimator, and Recon v2.1 estimates of unobserved clonotypes. Generation probabilities for all TCRbeta clonotypes obtained by the gDNA method from several donors were computed using OLGA. TCRdb holds this immuneACCESS table with in-frame rearrangements only. Some clones are missing; in checked studies, unresolved V genes explain under half, and the rest has no known cause. For V, J and clone size, that table is used; D and trimming come from the DNA. Recorded for this sample are approximately 1,500,000 clones; nearly 99% of them occurred a single time. Of the sample, approximately 0.45% is held by the ten largest clones.

Healthy HIV-negative adults with no recently reported acute infections or vaccinations were included as donors. All donors were Caucasian adults living in Nashville, Tennessee, USA. CD4+ T cells were enriched by magnetic negative selection; naive cells were then positively selected on CD45RA, and the negative fraction formed the memory subset. After blood collection by leukapheresis, PBMCs were isolated using Ficoll-Histopaque density gradient centrifugation and then cryopreserved in the vapor phase of liquid nitrogen. Analytical flow cytometry was used to check the purity and quantity of each magnetically sorted T cell population. Genomic DNA was isolated from every sorted fraction and measured by UV absorbance on a Nanodrop 2000c.

Sequenced: naive CD4+ T cells sorted from blood. The meaning of the sample's cell subset or site label: CD45RA+ positively selected. Rearrangement joined TRBV29-1 to TRBJ2-1; TRBD2 matches 10 bases in the middle. The source of this sequence is a man aged 30 to 39 in good health. CDR3 sequence: CSVEAHRASGSLDEQFF. In nucleotides, the sequence is TGCAGCGTTGAAGCCCACCGGGCTAGCGGGAGTCTCGATGAGCAGTTCTTC.